Following are 27 T cell receptor beta chains from one sample sequenced in a study of human T cells and chemical hapten exposure. TCRdb redid the calling of the RACE reads with MiXCR, one entry per CDR3 protein. The repertoire holds 350,000 to 400,000 distinct CDR3 sequences, about 5.1% seen once, with 2% to 3% in the top ten. Time point meaning: pre-sensitization, week 0. Noted treatment: therapeutic diphenylcyclopropenone sensitization with weekly scalp DPC. Sequencing used whole blood, obtained in connection with sensitization to the hapten diphenylcyclopropenone (DPC). Source of these receptors: a woman in her fifties or sixties with alopecia areata. Some clones in this sample may be carry-over from other donors' samples.

This clonotype was found a few times. The genes are TRBV27 and TRBJ1-1, with 8 bases lining up with TRBD1. The CDR3 loop spans 11 amino acids. With V trimmed by 10 bases and J by 10 bases, 8 bases remained unmatched. Germline V gene data show CDR1 as MNHEY and CDR2 as SMNVEV (reference sequence). CDR3: CATKQGGGAFF. The CDR3 region has the DNA TGTGCCACCAAACAGGGGGGCGGAGCTTTCTTT.

There are a few counts of this clonotype. The chain has TRBV9 and TRBJ2-1; 7 positions agree with TRBD1. The ends lost 4 bases at V and 6 bases at J; junction bases unmatched: 10. The CDR3 extends over 15 amino acids. Germline V gene lookup returns CDR1 SGDLS and CDR2 YYNGEE. The CDR3 sequence is CASSFGTVLGNEQFF. In DNA form, the CDR3 reads TGTGCCAGCAGCTTCGGGACAGTTTTAGGCAATGAGCAGTTCTTC.

The sample holds a few counts of this clonotype. The chain couples TRBV3-1 to TRBJ1-2; the D is unclear. This CDR3 comprises 16 residues. Per the germline V gene, CDR1 is LGHDT and CDR2 is YNNKEL (reference sequence). V lost 4 bases and J 8 bases, leaving 23 bases between the germline ends. CDR3 in amino acids: CASSRNVGRSNLGYTF. The CDR3 nucleotides are TGTGCCAGCAGCCGAAATGTTGGCCGATCGAACTTAGGCTACACCTTC.

This clonotype was detected ten times or more. The J gene is TRBJ2-5, the V gene TRBV12-5, with 11 bases fitting TRBD2. This CDR3 is 16 amino acids long. The V gene end was trimmed by 6 bases and the J gene end by 7 bases; junction bases not matched to a gene: 13. Germline V gene lookup returns CDR1 LGHNT and CDR2 FRNRAP. The DNA for the CDR3 is TGTGCTAGTGGCCGACGACTAGCGGGAAAGGCTGGGACCCAGTACTTC. Translation gives CASGRRLAGKAGTQYF.

V and J are TRBV7-6 and TRBJ2-5, with D unresolved. V lost 5 bases to trimming and J lost 2 bases, with 12 bases between them. CDR1 and CDR2 (germline): SGHVS, FNYEAQ. This CDR3 spans 14 amino acids. The CDR3 spells CASSPLRVQETQYF. The CDR3 bases are TGTGCCAGCAGCCCCCTAAGGGTACAAGAGACCCAGTACTTC.

This clonotype appeared a few times. The chain employs TRBV20-1 and TRBJ1-4; 7 positions agree with TRBD1. The germline gives CDR1 DFQATT, CDR2 SNEGSKA (reference sequence). Unmatched junction bases numbered 16, after V lost 5 bases and J lost 10 bases. The CDR3 covers 15 residues. The CDR3 loop is CSAALGGTALGKLFF. DNA for the CDR3: TGCAGTGCTGCTCTTGGGGGGACAGCTTTGGGAAAACTGTTTTTT.

A few counts support this clonotype. The chain links TRBV7-2 to TRBJ1-1; D gene ambiguous. Trimming shortened V by 0 bases and J by 1 base, and 6 bases separated the two germline ends. The CDR3 covers 14 residues. Germline V lookup: CDR1 SGHTA, CDR2 FQGNSA. The CDR3 nucleotides read TGTGCCAGCAGCTTAGCTCTAGAGAACACTGAAGCTTTCTTT. It codes for CASSLALENTEAFF.

This clonotype was found many times. The chain has TRBV5-1 and TRBJ2-5; D remains unclear. Trimming stripped 1 base from V and 2 bases from J, with 12 bases between. Germline-derived CDR1 and CDR2 are SGHRS and YFSETQ. The CDR3 has 15 amino acids. The CDR3 sequence is CASSLNDGRQETQYF. CDR3 nucleotides: TGCGCCAGCAGCTTGAATGATGGACGGCAAGAGACCCAGTACTTC. Together with reference TRBV5-1 and TRBJ2-5, the CDR3 gives the full variable domain: KAGVTQTPRYLIKTRGQQVTLSCSPISGHRSVSWYQQTPGQGLQFLFEYFSETQRNKGNFPGRFSGRQFSNSRSEMNVSTLELGDSALYLCASSLNDGRQETQYFGPGTRLLVL.

This clonotype occurred many times. V and J are TRBV11-2 and TRBJ2-3; D possibly corresponds to TRBD2 (6 bases). The CDR3 runs 17 residues. With 0 bases removed from V and 0 bases from J, the gap between germline ends came to 13 bases. Germline V gene data show CDR1 as SGHAT and CDR2 as FQNNGV. The CDR3 is CASSLDLGGTSTDTQYF. The CDR3 DNA reads TGTGCCAGCAGCTTAGATCTGGGCGGGACTAGCACAGATACGCAGTATTTT.

This clonotype was picked up many times. This chain uses TRBV2 with TRBJ2-1, with D possibly being TRBD1 (6 bases). The CDR3 is 12 amino acids. CDR1 SNHLY and CDR2 FYNNEI come from the germline V gene. V lost 4 bases to trimming and J lost 8 bases, with 9 bases between them. The chain's CDR3 is CASSGTVYEQFF. In nucleotides, the CDR3 is TGTGCCAGCAGTGGGACAGTTTATGAGCAGTTCTTC. Looking up the rest from reference TRBV2 and TRBJ2-1 gives the full variable domain: EPEVTQTPSHQVTQMGQEVILRCVPISNHLYFYWYRQILGQKVEFLVSFYNNEISEKSEIFDDQFSVERPDGSNFTLKIRSTKLEDSAMYFCASSGTVYEQFFGPGTRLTVL.

This clonotype has ten or more counts. This chain connects TRBV6-6 to TRBJ1-1; tentatively, D is TRBD1 (5 bases). This CDR3 spans 16 amino acids. Germline CDR1 MNHNY, CDR2 SVGAGI (reference sequence). Trimming removed 4 bases from V and 4 bases from J, with 19 bases in between. Written as DNA, the CDR3 is TGTGCCAGCAGTTTACGGAGTGGGGGAGCCCCCACTGAAGCTTTCTTT. The encoded protein is CASSLRSGGAPTEAFF.

This rearrangement joins TRBV27 to TRBJ1-2; D is uncertain. The germline V gene encodes CDR1 MNHEY and CDR2 SMNVEV (reference sequence). Deletions cut 8 bases from V and 8 bases from J, with 12 bases between. The CDR3 loop spans 11 amino acids. The CDR3 protein is CASGRLNGYTF. The CDR3 DNA reads TGTGCCAGCGGGCGACTAAACGGCTACACCTTC.

As to this clonotype: It may be a read error: a sequence one base away is much more abundant. The chain employs TRBV6-5 and TRBJ1-1; TRBD1 aligns across 8 bases. CDR3 length: 16 amino acids. Germline V gene data show CDR1 as MNHEY and CDR2 as SVGAGI. Here the CDR3 reads CASSYGPGGLNTGAFF. In nucleotides, the CDR3 is TGTGCCAGCAGTTACGGTCCAGGGGGCCTGAACACTGGAGCTTTCTTT.

This chain connects TRBV18 to TRBJ2-5; TRBD1 agrees at 8 bases. Trimming at V came to 0 bases and at J to 3 bases, leaving 3 bases not matched to a gene. This CDR3 spans 15 amino acids. The germline gives CDR1 KGHSH, CDR2 LQKENI. As DNA, the CDR3 is TGTGCCAGCTCACCACCGGGACAGGCCAAAGAGACCCAGTACTTC. Translating gives CASSPPGQAKETQYF.

The chain combines TRBV24-1 with TRBJ1-2; D call uncertain. The CDR3 spans 13 residues. V shed 0 bases and J shed 3 bases, with 4 bases lying between them. CDR1 is KGHDR and CDR2 is SFDVKD in the germline V gene. In nucleotides, the CDR3 is TGTGCCACCAGTGATTTGACAGACTATGGCTACACCTTC. Translated, it gives CATSDLTDYGYTF.

This clonotype occurred a few times. The gene calls are TRBV5-1 and TRBJ1-3, with 7 bases matching TRBD1. The CDR3 is 15 residues long. V lost 4 bases, J lost 0 bases, and 4 bases stayed unmatched. Looked up from germline, CDR1 is SGHRS and CDR2 is YFSETQ. This chain's CDR3 is CASSVTGVSGNTIYF. The CDR3 DNA is TGCGCCAGCAGCGTTACAGGGGTCTCTGGAAACACCATATATTTT.

This clonotype has a count of ten or more. The chain recombines TRBV2 with TRBJ2-7; D is possibly TRBD2 (6 bases). Trimming took 8 bases from V and 0 from J, leaving 17 bases between them. Looked up from germline, CDR1 is SNHLY and CDR2 is FYNNEI. The CDR3 spans 15 residues. The CDR3, as DNA: TGTGCCAGCCAAGATAGCGCCGGGAGCTCCTACGAGCAGTACTTC. It encodes CASQDSAGSSYEQYF.

The CDR3: CASSLSESSYNEQFF. CDR3 nucleotide sequence: TGTGCCAGCAGCTTGAGCGAAAGCTCCTACAATGAGCAGTTCTTC. The chain couples TRBV7-9 to TRBJ2-1; no definite D call. The CDR3 runs 15 residues. The germline CDR1 and CDR2 sequences are SEHNR and FQNEAQ (reference sequence). The V gene lost 3 bases and the J gene lost 0 bases, with 9 bases spanning the gap. The complete variable domain, with remaining parts taken from reference TRBV7-9 and TRBJ2-1, reads DTGVSQNPRHKITKRGQNVTFRCDPISEHNRLYWYRQTLGQGPEFLTYFQNEAQLEKSRLLSDRFSAERPKGSFSTLEIQRTEQGDSAMYLCASSLSESSYNEQFFGPGTRLTVL.

This clonotype was counted a few times. The CDR3 protein is CASSPIGQNTGELFF. The CDR3 nucleotides read TGTGCCAGCTCACCTATCGGACAGAACACCGGGGAGCTGTTTTTT. V and J are TRBV18 and TRBJ2-2, with D possibly TRBD1 on 5 matching bases. CDR1 and CDR2 (germline): KGHSH, LQKENI. The CDR3 totals 15 residues. Trimming stripped 3 bases from V and 1 base from J, with 9 bases between. The full variable domain, completed using reference TRBV18 and TRBJ2-2, is NAGVMQNPRHLVRRRGQEARLRCSPMKGHSHVYWYRQLPEEGLKFMVYLQKENIIDESGMPKERFSAEFPKEGPSILRIQQVVRGDSAAYFCASSPIGQNTGELFFGEGSRLTVL.

This clonotype was observed a few times. The rearrangement uses TRBV20-1 and TRBJ1-2; weak D call: TRBD1 (5 bases). Per germline, CDR1 DFQATT and CDR2 SNEGSKA (reference sequence). The CDR3 covers 15 residues. With 2 bases removed from V and 0 bases from J, the gap between germline ends came to 13 bases. The CDR3 is CSARLGGIANYGYTF. The CDR3 DNA reads as TGCAGTGCTAGACTTGGGGGGATCGCTAACTATGGCTACACCTTC.

This chain connects TRBV29-1 to TRBJ2-1, with 7 bases aligning to TRBD1. V lost 6 bases to trimming and J lost 4 bases; unmatched junction nucleotides: 9. Germline CDR1 reads SQVTM; CDR2 reads ANQGSEA. CDR3 length equals 14 residues. CDR3 bases: TGCAGCGTGTTGGGACAGAGTTTATACAATGAGCAGTTCTTC. It codes for CSVLGQSLYNEQFF.

The J gene is TRBJ1-5, the V gene TRBV12-3 or TRBV12-4; TRBD1 matches at 7 bases. The CDR3 is 12 amino acids. Unmatched junction bases numbered 1, after V lost 2 bases and J lost 9 bases. DNA for the CDR3: TGTGCCAGCAGTTTATCAGGGGGGCCCCAGCATTTT. Residues: CASSLSGGPQHF.

The gene calls are TRBV3-1 and TRBJ1-3; D gene ambiguous. The CDR3 sequence is 15 residues long. CDR1 and CDR2 (germline): LGHDT, YNNKEL (reference sequence). Between the trimmed V and J ends, which lost 4 bases and 4 bases, there was a span of 14 bases. The CDR3 nucleotides read TGTGCCAGCAGCCTCGGACGGAACGACGGAAACACCATATATTTT. It translates to CASSLGRNDGNTIYF.

This clonotype was recorded many times. The chain links TRBV6-2 or TRBV6-3 to TRBJ2-1, with 10 bases fitting TRBD2. Germline CDR1 and CDR2: MNHEY and SVGEGT. The CDR3 is 15 amino acids. The J segment lost 0 bases and the V segment lost 8 bases, leaving 4 bases of the junction unmatched. CDR3 DNA sequence: TGTGCCAGCTGTAGCGGGGGGTTCTCCTACAATGAGCAGTTCTTC. As protein: CASCSGGFSYNEQFF.

This clonotype showed up just a few times. The chain is built from TRBV6-5 and TRBJ2-7; tentatively, D is TRBD1 (6 bases). There are 13 residues in the CDR3. With 6 bases removed from V and 4 bases from J, the gap between germline ends came to 13 bases. Germline loops: CDR1 MNHEY, CDR2 SVGAGI. CDR3 in DNA: TGTGCCAGCAGAAAGGGGCAGGGGTACGAGCAGTACTTC. This sequence encodes CASRKGQGYEQYF.

This clonotype occurred many times. This chain links TRBV6-5 with TRBJ2-7; perhaps TRBD2 as D (6 bases). The CDR3 runs to 13 residues. Looked up from germline, CDR1 is MNHEY and CDR2 is SVGAGI. V shed 2 bases and J shed 3 bases, with 8 bases lying between them. The CDR3 region is CASSYRRGYEQYF. CDR3 in DNA: TGTGCCAGCAGTTACAGGCGGGGCTACGAGCAGTACTTC.

DNA of the CDR3: TGCAGTGCTCCCGGAGGGCTAGCGGGAGCCCCCCTACGCACAGATACGCAGTATTTT. Amino acids: CSAPGGLAGAPLRTDTQYF. The chain combines TRBV20-1 with TRBJ2-3, with 10 bases identical to TRBD2. This CDR3 comprises 19 residues. The trim removed 5 bases at V and 1 base at J, leaving 18 bases unmatched. Germline V gives CDR1 DFQATT, CDR2 SNEGSKA (reference sequence).